This TCR beta chain was recorded in a study of CD8+CD57+ T cells in acquired aplastic anemia. Study-level information: Sorted CD4+ and CD8+ cells yielded DNA averaging approximately 3 ug.

For sequencing, patients were chosen who had shown expansion of CD8+CD57+ cells by flow cytometry. No therapy had been given to the patients at the time of blood sampling. This CDR3 has 14 residues. The germline V gene encodes CDR1 SGHVS and CDR2 FNYEAQ. V was pared by 5 bases and J by 4 bases, with 4 bases of the junction left unmatched. Genomic DNA served as template for TCR beta VDJ and CDR3 profiling. TCRdb redid the calling of the reads with MiXCR, one entry per CDR3 protein. The sample yields about 160,000 distinct CDR3 sequences, 60% to 80% seen once. Material for sequencing was sorted CD4+, CD8+, or CD8+CD57+ T cells (not recorded which) from PBMCs. This chain uses TRBV7-6 with TRBJ2-1, with 8 positions matching TRBD1. The clonotype was recovered from a human donor with aplastic anemia. The CDR3 DNA is TGTGCCAGCAGCCGGACAGGGAGTTACAATGAGCAGTTCTTC. Protein sequence: CASSRTGSYNEQFF.